Presented here are 21 T cell receptor beta chains from one specimen sequenced in a study of blood T cell repertoires in COVID-19. Profiled with immunoSEQ multiplex PCR; TCRdb holds only in-frame clones, not every one. The sample shows 84,000 or so clones, more than 70% of them seen only once. Sequenced input: peripheral blood. The receptors shown here come from a man older than 75 with active or convalescent COVID-19.

The chain is built from TRBV30 and TRBJ1-5, with a tentative D call TRBD1 (5 bases). Germline CDR1 is GTSNPN and CDR2 is SVGIG (reference sequence). There are 15 residues in the CDR3. Trimming removed 0 bases at V and 2 bases at J, with 11 bases between. CDR3 loop: CAWSVPREGNQPQHF. The CDR3 DNA is TGTGCCTGGAGTGTCCCCAGGGAGGGCAATCAGCCCCAGCATTTT.

V gene TRBV7-3 combines with J gene TRBJ1-1, with 7 positions matching TRBD1. From germline, CDR1 is SGHTA and CDR2 FQGTGA. CDR3 length: 14 amino acids. Germline trimming cut 1 base from V and 5 bases from J; bases unmatched to any gene: 4. In nucleotides, the CDR3 is TGTGCCAGCAGCTTAAAGGGGGCAGGGACTGAAGCTTTCTTT. It codes for CASSLKGAGTEAFF.

This chain links TRBV6-5 with TRBJ1-4; perhaps TRBD1 as D (6 bases). V was clipped by 2 bases and J by 8 bases, with 18 bases between them. CDR3 length: 16 residues. CDR1 and CDR2 from the germline V gene are MNHEY and SVGAGI. The CDR3: CASSYGLAGVVEKLFF. CDR3 nucleotides: TGTGCCAGCAGTTACGGACTCGCAGGGGTAGTAGAAAAACTGTTTTTT.

CDR3 sequence (DNA): TGCAGCGTTCCTCAGACAGGGAACTATGGCTACACCTTC. It translates to CSVPQTGNYGYTF. The rearrangement uses TRBV29-1 and TRBJ1-2, with 7 bases aligning to TRBD1. The CDR3 contains 13 residues. The germline V gene encodes CDR1 SQVTM and CDR2 ANQGSEA. The V gene end was trimmed by 5 bases and the J gene end by 2 bases; junction bases not matched to a gene: 5.

The V gene is TRBV7-2, the J gene TRBJ2-7; D possibly corresponds to TRBD1 (6 bases). Germline lookup yields CDR1 SGHTA and CDR2 FQGNSA. CDR3 size: 14 residues. The V end lost 3 bases, the J end lost 1 base, and 10 bases lay between the germline ends. CDR3: CASSLARGSYEQYF. In DNA, the CDR3 is TGTGCCAGCAGCTTGGCCAGGGGTTCCTACGAGCAGTACTTC.

The chain couples TRBV29-1 to TRBJ1-2; TRBD1 aligns across 9 bases. The V segment lost 4 bases and the J segment 4 bases; nucleotides outside the gene matches: 7. The length of the CDR3 is 14 residues. CDR1 is SQVTM and CDR2 is ANQGSEA in the germline V gene. The CDR3 spells CSVGQGQGAYGYTF. As DNA, the CDR3 is TGCAGCGTTGGCCAGGGACAGGGAGCCTATGGCTACACCTTC.

The chain carries TRBV15 and TRBJ1-5; 8 bases are a match to TRBD1. Losses at the gene ends were 5 bases for V and 6 bases for J; bases not matched to a gene: 9. The CDR3 sequence is 15 residues long. The germline V gene encodes CDR1 LNHNV and CDR2 YYDKDF (reference sequence). The CDR3 DNA reads as TGTGCCACCAGCGTCGACAGGGGAAGGGGTCAGCCCCAGCATTTT. Translation: CATSVDRGRGQPQHF.

V is TRBV2 and J is TRBJ1-1; D gene ambiguous. V shed 4 bases and J shed 0 bases, with 12 bases lying between them. The germline V gene encodes CDR1 SNHLY and CDR2 FYNNEI. This CDR3 spans 15 amino acids. The CDR3 reads CASSASPFMNTEAFF. DNA for the CDR3: TGTGCCAGCAGTGCGAGCCCGTTCATGAACACTGAAGCTTTCTTT.

The chain couples TRBV5-5 to TRBJ1-2, with D possibly TRBD1 on 6 matching bases. Germline-derived CDR1 and CDR2 are SGHKS and YYEKEE (reference sequence). The CDR3 contains 14 residues. V was pared by 2 bases and J by 8 bases, with 16 bases between. CDR3 sequence: CASSLDGTPKGYTF. CDR3 in DNA: TGTGCCAGCAGCTTAGACGGGACACCCAAGGGCTACACCTTC.

The chain joins TRBV19 to TRBJ2-7, with 10 bases that match TRBD1. The V segment lost 3 bases and the J segment 3 bases; nucleotides outside the gene matches: 5. Germline CDR1 is LNHDA and CDR2 is SQIVND (reference sequence). CDR3 length: 15 amino acids. The CDR3 region is CASSIGTGVVYEQYF. The CDR3, as DNA: TGTGCCAGTAGTATCGGGACAGGGGTCGTCTACGAGCAGTACTTC.

The chain joins TRBV30 to TRBJ2-7, with 7 bases aligning to TRBD2. The CDR3 has 15 residues. CDR1 GTSNPN and CDR2 SVGIG come from the germline V gene (reference sequence). The junction had 11 bases not matched to a gene; V was cut back by 5 bases and J by 1 base. The CDR3 DNA is TGTGCCTGGGGTGCCTGGTCTAGCGGATCCTACGAGCAGTACTTC. Residues: CAWGAWSSGSYEQYF.

This chain links TRBV7-3 with TRBJ1-2, with TRBD1 as a possible D gene (6 bases). Germline CDR1 SGHTA, CDR2 FQGTGA. Trimming stripped 1 base from V and 7 bases from J, with 10 bases between. The CDR3 sequence is 13 residues long. The chain's CDR3 is CASSLNREGGYTF. CDR3 DNA sequence: TGTGCCAGCAGCTTAAACAGGGAAGGTGGCTACACCTTC. The variable domain in full, with the rest retrieved from reference TRBV7-3 and TRBJ1-2, is GAGVSQTPSNKVTEKGKYVELRCDPISGHTALYWYRQSLGQGPEFLIYFQGTGAADDSGLPNDRFFAVRPEGSVSTLKIQRTERGDSAVYLCASSLNREGGYTFGSGTRLTVV.

The V and J genes are TRBV9 and TRBJ1-2, with 9 nucleotides matching TRBD1. V lost 2 bases, J lost 8 bases, and 13 bases stayed unmatched. Germline CDR1 reads SGDLS; CDR2 reads YYNGEE. The CDR3 spans 16 residues. The CDR3 DNA reads TGTGCCAGCAGCGTCTACGCTCGGACAGGGGACTCCGGCTACACCTTC. This encodes CASSVYARTGDSGYTF. The variable domain in full, completed from reference TRBV9 and TRBJ1-2, reads DSGVTQTPKHLITATGQRVTLRCSPRSGDLSVYWYQQSLDQGLQFLIQYYNGEERAKGNILERFSAQQFPDLHSELNLSSLELGDSALYFCASSVYARTGDSGYTFGSGTRLTVV.

This chain uses TRBV5-1 with TRBJ1-6; 7 bases line up with TRBD1. The germline gives CDR1 SGHRS, CDR2 YFSETQ. The CDR3 totals 15 residues. V shed 6 bases, J shed 11 bases, and the junction held 14 bases outside the gene matches. Here the CDR3 reads CASKRDSSGQAPLHF. The CDR3 DNA is TGCGCCAGCAAACGGGACAGCTCTGGGCAGGCACCCCTCCACTTT.

The rearrangement uses TRBV19 and TRBJ1-1; D unresolved. Germline V CDR1 and CDR2: LNHDA, SQIVND (reference sequence). Trimming removed 5 bases from V and 1 base from J, with 17 bases in between. The CDR3 has 16 amino acids. This CDR3 reads CASSPRRSGSNTEAFF. The CDR3, as DNA: TGTGCCAGTAGTCCCCGGCGCTCAGGTTCGAACACTGAAGCTTTCTTT.

This clone was picked up one time. J is TRBJ1-3 and V is TRBV2; D is ambiguous. Per the germline V gene, CDR1 is SNHLY and CDR2 is FYNNEI. Trimming took off 2 bases at V and 10 bases at J, with 9 bases between the two ends. The length of the CDR3 is 12 residues. The CDR3 loop reads CASSESLRTIYF. In DNA form, the CDR3 reads TGTGCCAGCAGTGAATCCCTGCGTACCATATATTTT.

V usage is TRBV5-4 and J usage is TRBJ2-2; 12 bases align to TRBD2. This CDR3 has 16 amino acids. Germline values: CDR1 SGHNT, CDR2 YYREEE (reference sequence). V trimming: 4 bases; J trimming: 4 bases; junction bases outside the gene matches: 5. The CDR3 spells CASSLLAGGSTGELFF. In DNA, the CDR3 is TGTGCCAGCAGCCTACTAGCGGGGGGATCCACCGGGGAGCTGTTTTTT. Full variable domain (outside the CDR3, taken from reference TRBV5-4 and TRBJ2-2): ETGVTQSPTHLIKTRGQQVTLRCSSQSGHNTVSWYQQALGQGPQFIFQYYREEENGRGNFPPRFSGLQFPNYSSELNVNALELDDSALYLCASSLLAGGSTGELFFGEGSRLTVL.

The chain joins TRBV4-1 to TRBJ2-7, with 13 bases fitting TRBD2. Germline V gives CDR1 MGHRA, CDR2 YSYEKL. The CDR3 runs 17 residues. J gave up 6 bases and V 3 bases, and 11 bases lay outside the gene matches. The CDR3 loop is CASSQGVVGLAGREQYF. CDR3 in DNA: TGCGCCAGCAGCCAGGGGGTTGTGGGACTAGCGGGACGCGAGCAGTACTTC.

This clone was seen just once. The rearrangement links TRBV28 to TRBJ2-7, with 12 bases identical to TRBD1. CDR3 length equals 15 residues. Germline V lookup: CDR1 MDHEN, CDR2 SYDVKM. V trimming: 6 bases; J trimming: 3 bases; junction bases outside the gene matches: 6. CDR3 sequence: CASRSGTGGLYEQYF. Written as DNA, the CDR3 is TGTGCCAGCAGATCCGGGACAGGGGGCCTCTACGAGCAGTACTTC. Looking up the rest from reference TRBV28 and TRBJ2-7 gives the full variable domain: DVKVTQSSRYLVKRTGEKVFLECVQDMDHENMFWYRQDPGLGLRLIYFSYDVKMKEKGDIPEGYSVSREKKERFSLILESASTNQTSMYLCASRSGTGGLYEQYFGPGTRLTVT.

CDR3 sequence (DNA): TGTGCCAGCAGCTTAGAGCCGGGGCGGGGGGAATTTAGCAATCAGCCCCAGCATTTT. Amino acid sequence: CASSLEPGRGEFSNQPQHF. The chain links TRBV7-2 to TRBJ1-5, with D possibly being TRBD1 (5 bases). The CDR3 runs 19 residues. The V gene lost 1 base and the J gene lost 0 bases, with 19 bases spanning the gap. Germline lookup yields CDR1 SGHTA and CDR2 FQGNSA.

The V call is TRBV19, the J call TRBJ1-3; 8 positions agree with TRBD1. CDR3 length: 13 amino acids. Germline V CDR1 and CDR2: LNHDA, SQIVND (reference sequence). Trimming took 9 bases from V and 4 from J; bases not matched to a gene: 5. The CDR3, as DNA: TGTGCCAGCGAATCAGGGGGCGGAAACACCATATATTTT. Amino acids: CASESGGGNTIYF.